These 24 T cell receptor beta chains share one sample of origin, sequenced in a study of T-cell reconstitution after alpha-beta-depleted transplantation in children. As it was prepared, the TCRbeta library received unique molecular identifiers. In TCRdb, the PCR reads were re-called with MiXCR into one record per CDR3 protein. The table includes hundreds of thousands of distinct CDR3 sequences, about 31% detected once. Sequenced material: PBMCs from the stem cell graft donor, taken from the stem cell graft. Source of these receptors: a human donor who donated a stem cell graft to a child with aplastic anemia.

V and J are TRBV9 and TRBJ1-1, with D possibly matching TRBD1 (5 bases). Trimming took off 3 bases at V and 0 bases at J, with 12 bases between the two ends. The germline gives CDR1 SGDLS, CDR2 YYNGEE. This CDR3 has 15 residues. The CDR3 nucleotides read TGTGCCAGCAGCGCCCAGACAGAGCTGAACACTGAAGCTTTCTTT. Encoded protein: CASSAQTELNTEAFF.

This clonotype was picked up a small number of times. This sequence joins TRBV28 and TRBJ2-7, with TRBD1 identical over 7 bases. The germline CDR1 and CDR2 sequences are MDHEN and SYDVKM. Losses at the gene ends were 5 bases for V and 2 bases for J; bases not matched to a gene: 6. The CDR3 is made up of 14 amino acids. The CDR3 DNA reads as TGTGCCAGCAGTAGACAGGGTCTCCCCTACGAGCAGTACGTC. It is translated as CASSRQGLPYEQYV.

V usage is TRBV4-3 and J usage is TRBJ1-1, with D possibly TRBD1 on 6 matching bases. The CDR3 spans 17 residues. V lost 4 bases and J lost 5, with 23 bases in between. Germline V gene sequence: CDR1 LGHNA, CDR2 YSLEER. Written as DNA, the CDR3 is TGCGCCAGCAGCCCTCAGTCCACGACAGGCGGGTCTACTGAAGCTTTCTTT. Translated, it gives CASSPQSTTGGSTEAFF.

This sequence joins TRBV6-5 and TRBJ2-1; no firm D call. Germline V lookup: CDR1 MNHEY, CDR2 SVGAGI. CDR3 length: 13 residues. The V end was cut by 0 bases, the J end by 9 bases, with 9 bases between. The CDR3 loop reads CASSYSIVAEQFF. CDR3 nucleotide sequence: TGTGCCAGCAGTTACTCGATAGTGGCTGAGCAGTTCTTC.

The table lists this clonotype with a few counts. This chain connects TRBV11-2 to TRBJ2-3; D gene ambiguous. The germline V and J ends were trimmed by 4 bases and 2 bases, with 7 bases remaining between them. Germline CDR1 is SGHAT and CDR2 is FQNNGV. The CDR3 extends over 13 amino acids. The CDR3 coding sequence is TGTGCCAGCAGCTCGCGTTACACAGATACGCAGTATTTT. Protein sequence: CASSSRYTDTQYF.

The chain recombines TRBV27 with TRBJ1-1; no reliable D call. Trimming took off 4 bases at V and 3 bases at J, with 9 bases between the two ends. CDR3 length: 13 amino acids. The V gene's germline CDR1 is MNHEY and CDR2 SMNVEV (reference sequence). The CDR3 region is CASSSPRHTEAFF. The CDR3 nucleotides read TGTGCCAGCAGTTCCCCTCGGCACACTGAAGCTTTCTTT.

This sequence joins TRBV10-2 and TRBJ2-2; weak D call: TRBD2 (6 bases). Trimming removed 2 bases at V and 1 base at J, with 14 bases between. Germline V lookup: CDR1 WSHSY, CDR2 SAAADI. The CDR3 extends over 17 amino acids. CDR3 nucleotide sequence: TGCGCCAGCAGTGAGCCCCGGGGTAGCGGGAACACCGGGGAGCTGTTTTTT. It codes for CASSEPRGSGNTGELFF.

Remarks on this clonotype: At one of its ends the junction is not consistent with the germline gene, which may arise from a read error. This chain connects TRBV12-3 or TRBV12-4 to TRBJ2-2; weak D call: TRBD2 (5 bases). This CDR3 has 13 amino acids. CDR3 sequence reads: CASSSRAAGELFF. The CDR3 DNA is TGTGCCAGCAGTTCTAGGGCGGCCGGGGAGCTCTTTTTT.

In its sample, this clonotype was seen a few times. This rearrangement joins TRBV12-3 or TRBV12-4 to TRBJ1-5; D is ambiguous. V lost 5 bases and J 1 base, leaving 9 bases between the germline ends. This CDR3 comprises 14 residues. For the CDR3, the DNA is TGTGCCAGCAGTCTTGCACAAAGCAATCAGCCCCAGCATTTT. Amino acid sequence: CASSLAQSNQPQHF.

V and J are TRBV6-2 or TRBV6-3 and TRBJ1-2; D is unclear. V dropped 6 bases and J dropped 8 bases, with 16 bases sitting between them. Germline loops: CDR1 MNHEY, CDR2 SVGEGT. The CDR3 is 13 residues long. The CDR3 nucleotides read TGTGCCAGCAGCCACGCTCGGGAAGGAGGCTACACCTTC. Its protein is CASSHAREGGYTF.

This clonotype showed up just a few times. The chain recombines TRBV20-1 with TRBJ2-1; 9 bases fit TRBD2. Unmatched junction bases numbered 9, after V lost 0 bases and J lost 6 bases. The CDR3 sequence is 16 residues long. Germline loops: CDR1 DFQATT, CDR2 SNEGSKA (reference sequence). The CDR3 DNA follows: TGCAGTGCTAGAGAAGGGGGAACTAGCGGGCTCAATGAGCAGTTCTTC. Translated: CSAREGGTSGLNEQFF.

The sample holds a few counts of this clonotype. The chain recombines TRBV6-1 with TRBJ2-3; tentatively, D is TRBD2 (6 bases). Germline V gene data show CDR1 as MNHNS and CDR2 as SASEGT. The V gene lost 6 bases and the J gene lost 1 base, with 11 bases spanning the gap. This CDR3 is 14 amino acids long. The CDR3, as DNA: TGTGCCAGCAGGAGGGACTCGGGCACAGATACGCAGTATTTT. Protein product: CASRRDSGTDTQYF.

The CDR3: CASSLGGSASYNEQFF. The CDR3 nucleotides are TGTGCCAGCAGCTTAGGTGGTAGCGCCTCCTACAATGAGCAGTTCTTC. The chain employs TRBV11-3 and TRBJ2-1; D is perhaps TRBD2 (5 bases). Trimming left V 1 base short and J 0 bases short, with 10 bases between. The length of the CDR3 is 16 residues. Per the germline V gene, CDR1 is SGHNT and CDR2 is YENEEA.

This clonotype turned up a few times. The rearrangement joins TRBV6-5 to TRBJ1-4, with D perhaps TRBD1 (5 bases). With 3 bases removed from V and 2 bases from J, the gap between germline ends came to 13 bases. CDR3 length: 16 amino acids. The V gene's germline CDR1 is MNHEY and CDR2 SVGAGI. The CDR3 here is CASSYYTGYTNEKLFF. The CDR3 bases are TGTGCCAGCAGTTATTACACAGGTTACACTAATGAAAAACTGTTTTTT.

This chain uses TRBV6-1 with TRBJ2-7; 10 nucleotides match TRBD1. The V gene end was trimmed by 6 bases and the J gene end by 4 bases; junction bases not matched to a gene: 6. CDR3 length: 14 amino acids. Looked up from germline, CDR1 is MNHNS and CDR2 is SASEGT. CDR3 coding DNA: TGTGCCAGCAGCGCACCGGGACAGGGGTACGAGCAGTACTTC. Protein product: CASSAPGQGYEQYF.

This clonotype was counted only a few times. This chain links TRBV12-3 or TRBV12-4 with TRBJ1-3, with a possible D match to TRBD1 (5 bases). The V end lost 1 base, the J end lost 0 bases, and 16 bases lay between the germline ends. The CDR3 sequence is 18 residues long. The CDR3 protein is CASSLGPPGRVSGNTIYF. Written as DNA, the CDR3 is TGTGCCAGCAGTTTAGGACCCCCAGGGCGCGTCTCTGGAAACACCATATATTTT.

This clonotype was detected a few times. The chain employs TRBV5-6 and TRBJ2-1; 9 bases are a match to TRBD1. Germline CDR1 and CDR2: SGHDT and YYEEEE. The CDR3 is made up of 15 amino acids. The junction had 9 bases not matched to a gene; V was cut back by 4 bases and J by 7 bases. The DNA of the CDR3 is TGTGCCAGCAGCCCGGGACAGGGCAGTCGAAATGAGCAGTTCTTC. This gives the protein CASSPGQGSRNEQFF.

V and J are TRBV12-3 or TRBV12-4 and TRBJ1-2; TRBD1 aligns across 7 bases. V trimming: 6 bases; J trimming: 4 bases; junction bases outside the gene matches: 2. The CDR3 extends over 12 amino acids. The CDR3 loop reads CASRDRSYGYTF. CDR3 coding DNA: TGTGCCAGCAGGGACAGGAGCTATGGCTACACCTTC.

In this sample, this clonotype turned up a few times. This rearrangement joins TRBV18 to TRBJ1-5; D unresolved. The CDR3 has 15 amino acids. Germline V gene sequence: CDR1 KGHSH, CDR2 LQKENI. V was trimmed by 5 bases and J by 0 bases, leaving 11 bases between them. CDR3 protein: CASSTGEYSNQPQHF. The DNA for the CDR3 is TGTGCCAGCTCAACCGGCGAGTATAGCAATCAGCCCCAGCATTTT.

V is TRBV6-1 and J is TRBJ1-3; D may be TRBD1 (5 bases). The length of the CDR3 is 15 residues. Trimming removed 6 bases from V and 7 bases from J, with 19 bases in between. Per the germline V gene, CDR1 is MNHNS and CDR2 is SASEGT. CDR3 DNA sequence: TGTGCCAGCAGGGGGGGACGGAAAAAGAGGAACACCATATATTTT. It specifies CASRGGRKKRNTIYF.

A remark on this clonotype: An end of the junction does not agree with germline; a read error may underlie this. The rearrangement uses TRBV27 and TRBJ1-1, with 8 positions matching TRBD1. This CDR3 region has 17 residues. Germline V gene data show CDR1 as MNHEY and CDR2 as SMNVEV (reference sequence). CDR3 residues: CATSSIPPGQVNTEAFF. CDR3 sequence (DNA): TGTGCCACCAGTTCAATTCCCCCGGGACAGGTGAACACTGAAGCTTTCTTT.

The CDR3 nucleotides read TGTGCCAGCAGCTTAGGAGGGGTGGTTGGCAATCAGCCCCAGCATTTT. Protein sequence: CASSLGGVVGNQPQHF. This rearrangement joins TRBV7-2 to TRBJ1-5; TRBD1 might be the D (5 bases). CDR1 is SGHTA and CDR2 is FQGNSA in the germline V gene. The CDR3 runs to 16 residues. V was cut by 1 base and J by 2 bases, with 12 bases left in between.

As DNA, the CDR3 is TGCAGCGTTGACTATACAGGGGGGAGGGAGACCCAGTACTTC. This codes for CSVDYTGGRETQYF. V is TRBV29-1 and J is TRBJ2-5, with 8 bases lining up with TRBD1. Germline CDR1 SQVTM, CDR2 ANQGSEA. The CDR3 loop spans 14 amino acids. With 3 bases clipped from V and 5 bases from J, the junction kept 8 bases outside the gene matches. Based on the CDR3 plus reference TRBV29-1 and TRBJ2-5, the full variable domain is SAVISQKPSRDICQRGTSLTIQCQVDSQVTMMFWYRQQPGQSLTLIATANQGSEATYESGFVIDKFPISRPNLTFSTLTVSNMSPEDSSIYLCSVDYTGGRETQYFGPGTRLLVL.

The chain links TRBV7-8 to TRBJ2-3; 7 bases line up with TRBD1. With V trimmed by 4 bases and J by 6 bases, 13 bases remained unmatched. This CDR3 is built from 16 residues. Looked up from germline, CDR1 is SGHVS and CDR2 is FQNEAQ. This CDR3 reads CASSSRTGWAGDTQYF. The CDR3 DNA follows: TGTGCCAGCAGCTCCCGGACAGGCTGGGCAGGGGATACGCAGTATTTT.